Here is one TCR beta chain with its context. Its matching antigen is unknown. Assay used: immunoSEQ multiplex PCR; TCRdb lists only in-frame clones, some missing. The sample carries 9,500 to 13,000 clones, about 82% recorded once. The V and J ends lost 1 base and 2 bases, in that order; junction bases with no gene match: 1. Looked up from germline, CDR1 is SGHAT and CDR2 is FQNNGV. The CDR3 runs 15 residues. The entry originates in a study of OX40 agonist ivuxolimab in advanced cancers. As for the study in general: Patients took ivuxolimab, an agonistic anti-OX40 (CD134) antibody. Cohort: around 86% men, mean age around 55, aged about 20 to 90. Patients received ivuxolimab, an intravenous treatment, every 2 weeks at 0.01 to 10 mg/kg. Findings of the study overall: Patients who responded partially at 0.1-3.0 mg/kg showed clonal expansion ranking among the lowest.

The sequence derives from an adult with an advanced solid tumor such as melanoma, head and neck, liver or kidney cancer. Sequenced here: CD4+ or CD8+ T cells sorted from blood, sampled in a trial of the OX40 agonist ivuxolimab. The chain recombines TRBV11-2 with TRBJ2-7; 11 nucleotides agree with TRBD2. CDR3 bases: TGTGCCAGCAGCTTAGCGGGACTAGCGGCCTACGAGCAGTACTTC. Translating it yields CASSLAGLAAYEQYF.